These 12 T cell receptor beta chains share one sample of origin, sequenced in a study of beta chain features in type 1 diabetes. Expressed TCRB transcripts got sequenced, as all isolated RNA was reverse transcribed. Sequencing was performed with immunoSEQ multiplex PCR; in TCRdb, only in-frame clones are kept and a portion is missing. The repertoire holds 900,000 or so clones, with roughly a sixth as singletons. Sequenced material: naive CD4+ T cells from blood. The receptors stem from a woman aged 18-29 years in good health.

This chain joins TRBV7-2 and TRBJ2-1; no definite D call. Between the trimmed V and J ends, which lost 4 bases and 0 bases, there was a span of 13 bases. This CDR3 region has 16 residues. CDR1 is SGHTA and CDR2 is FQGNSA in the germline V gene. The CDR3 DNA reads TGTGCCAGCAGCTCCCTAAGTCCGAGCTCCTACAATGAGCAGTTCTTC. This translates into CASSSLSPSSYNEQFF.

This clone has just a few counts. The gene calls are TRBV28 and TRBJ1-1; a possible D gene is TRBD1 (6 bases). V was clipped by 4 bases and J by 3 bases, with 15 bases between them. Germline assignment: CDR1 MDHEN and CDR2 SYDVKM. The CDR3 contains 15 residues. The CDR3 loop reads CASSYLRGADTEAFF. The CDR3 DNA reads as TGTGCCAGCAGTTATCTTCGGGGGGCGGACACTGAAGCTTTCTTT.

The chain recombines TRBV29-1 with TRBJ2-7; 7 nucleotides agree with TRBD2. Germline CDR1 SQVTM, CDR2 ANQGSEA. V was clipped by 6 bases and J by 3 bases; unmatched bases: 5. The CDR3 length is 12 residues. The CDR3 bases are TGCAGCGTCGGGAGGAACAACTACGAGCAGTACTTC. This codes for CSVGRNNYEQYF.

This clone was seen only a few times. The chain joins TRBV13 to TRBJ2-5; 10 nucleotides line up with TRBD1. The DNA end is more similar to TRBJ2-7, so the J call may be wrong. The V gene's germline CDR1 is PRHDT and CDR2 FYEKMQ (reference sequence). The CDR3 is 14 residues long. The CDR3 reads CASSLNDRGHEQYF. Written as DNA, the CDR3 is TGTGCCAGCAGCTTAAACGACAGGGGGCACGAGCAGTACTTC.

The J gene is TRBJ2-5, the V gene TRBV28; TRBD1 agrees at 9 bases. Germline V gene sequence: CDR1 MDHEN, CDR2 SYDVKM. Germline trimming cut 3 bases from V and 5 bases from J; bases unmatched to any gene: 10. The CDR3 runs to 16 residues. CDR3 nucleotides: TGTGCCAGCAGTTTCAGGACAGGGGAGATTCGGGAGACCCAGTACTTC. This sequence encodes CASSFRTGEIRETQYF.

This sequence joins TRBV6-6 and TRBJ1-2, with 11 nucleotides matching TRBD1. The CDR3 runs 15 residues. After removal of 5 bases from V and 4 bases from J, the junction contained 6 bases not matched to a gene. Germline CDR1 is MNHNY and CDR2 is SVGAGI (reference sequence). CDR3 DNA sequence: TGTGCCAGCAGTACGGGGACAGGGGGGACCTATGGCTACACCTTC. Its protein product is CASSTGTGGTYGYTF.

This rearrangement joins TRBV5-4 to TRBJ2-7; TRBD2 is a possible D gene (5 bases). The length of the CDR3 is 15 residues. Trimming pared 1 base from V and 2 bases from J, leaving 13 bases between. In germline, CDR1 is SGHNT, CDR2 YYREEE (reference sequence). Here the CDR3 DNA reads TGTGCCAGCAGCTTGTTACCGGCGGGTCCCTACGAGCAGTACTTC. Translation: CASSLLPAGPYEQYF.

J is TRBJ1-5 and V is TRBV5-5; the D gene is possibly TRBD1 (5 bases). V was pared by 6 bases and J by 3 bases, with 13 bases between. The CDR3 is 14 residues long. Germline-derived CDR1 and CDR2 are SGHKS and YYEKEE (reference sequence). CDR3 residues: CASTEQVHNQPQHF. The CDR3 coding sequence is TGTGCCAGCACCGAACAGGTGCACAATCAGCCCCAGCATTTT.

This chain connects TRBV9 to TRBJ1-2, with TRBD1 matching 9 bases. The germline gives CDR1 SGDLS, CDR2 YYNGEE. J was trimmed by 5 bases and V by 4 bases; bases with no gene match: 6. This CDR3 is 14 amino acids long. This CDR3 is CASSPGQGWYGYTF. The CDR3 nucleotides read TGTGCCAGCAGCCCGGGACAGGGATGGTATGGCTACACCTTC.

This clone was detected a few times. The chain has TRBV6-5 and TRBJ2-7; a possible D gene is TRBD2 (5 bases). Trimming left V 5 bases short and J 1 base short, with 15 bases between. Germline V CDR1 and CDR2: MNHEY, SVGAGI. This CDR3 region has 15 residues. CDR3 bases: TGTGCCAGCAGTCCAAGCGGCCGCGTATCCTACGAGCAGTACTTC. It codes for CASSPSGRVSYEQYF.

This clone occurred a few times. The rearrangement links TRBV28 to TRBJ2-1, with 9 bases lining up with TRBD2. The CDR3 extends over 16 amino acids. Germline CDR1 is MDHEN and CDR2 is SYDVKM. Losses at the gene ends were 8 bases for V and 7 bases for J; bases not matched to a gene: 15. The CDR3 coding sequence is TGTGCCAGCTCGACAGGGTGGCTAGCGGGACGGAATGAGCAGTTCTTC. Its protein is CASSTGWLAGRNEQFF.

This clone was recorded a few times. The J gene is TRBJ1-2, the V gene TRBV2, with 9 bases lining up with TRBD1. The CDR3 is 12 residues long. V lost 8 bases, J lost 5 bases, and 3 bases stayed unmatched. In germline, CDR1 is SNHLY, CDR2 FYNNEI. CDR3 bases: TGTGCCAGCCAGGGACAGGGATATGGCTACACCTTC. This sequence encodes CASQGQGYGYTF.